The rows below give T cell receptor beta chains drawn from one sample of a study of response to subunit inactivated influenza vaccine. TCRdb independently ran MiXCR on the RT-PCR reads; one entry per CDR3 protein. The sample yields approximately 700,000 distinct CDR3 sequences, 15% to 19% seen once. The input for sequencing was PBMCs from blood, taken 12 days after vaccination. The receptors shown here come from a man in his fifties or sixties who received an inactivated influenza vaccine. The CDR3 runs from the conserved cysteine through the conserved F or W. D genes are given only for firm matches. Expanded clones get a size class; other rows say once, few or many, or leave the size out.

size	J	V	D	DNA	CDR3
few	TRBJ2-7	TRBV29-1	NA	TGCAGCGGACTAGGGGGAGGCTACGAGCAGTACTTC	CSGLGGGYEQYF
few	TRBJ2-3	TRBV12-3/TRBV12-4	TRBD2	TGTGCCAGCAGGAGCTCTAGCGGGACAGATACGCAGTATTTT	CASRSSSGTDTQYF
NA	TRBJ1-4	TRBV3-1	NA	TGTGCCAGCAGCCAAGATCGGCCAGCAAGAAAAAATGAAAAACTGTTTTTT	CASSQDRPARKNEKLFF
few	TRBJ2-5	TRBV28	NA	TGTGCCAGCAGTTTATGGGAGGGGCTGTTGGAGACCCAGTACTTC	CASSLWEGLLETQYF
many	TRBJ2-6	TRBV28	NA	TGTGCCAGCCGGAGAAGGACCGGGGCCAACGTCCTGACTTTC	CASRRRTGANVLTF
few	TRBJ1-6	TRBV3-1	TRBD1	TGTGCCAGCAGCCAGAGCAGGCCTTTGAGGGACAGGGAGAATTCACCCCTCCACTTT	CASSQSRPLRDRENSPLHF
few	TRBJ1-1	TRBV12-3/TRBV12-4	NA	TGTGCCAGCAGTTTAAGGGGGGTCTCGACCCACCATGAAGCTTTCTTT	CASSLRGVSTHHEAFF
NA	TRBJ1-1	TRBV6-5	NA	TGTGCCAGCAGTTACTCGACTAGGGTCGGAAAAATCACTGAAGCTTTCTTT	CASSYSTRVGKITEAFF
NA	TRBJ2-5	TRBV5-1	NA	TGCGCCAGCAGTGGAGCCCAAGGCGGACAAGAGACCCAGTACTTC	CASSGAQGGQETQYF
few	TRBJ2-7	TRBV20-1	TRBD2	TGCAGTGCTAGACAGGGACTACCCGAGCAGTACTTC	CSARQGLPEQYF
NA	TRBJ2-7	TRBV3-1	NA	TGTGCCAGCAGCCAAGCCCCAGGGCCATCCTACGAGCAGTACTTC	CASSQAPGPSYEQYF
NA	TRBJ1-1	TRBV29-1	NA	TGCAGCGTTGGCCAGGGCGAAGCTTTCTTT	CSVGQGEAFF
NA	TRBJ2-1	TRBV7-9	TRBD2	TGTGCCAGCAGCGGACAGGGAAGTAGTAGCGGGGGGGCTGGTCCGTTCTTC	CASSGQGSSSGGAGPFF
NA	TRBJ2-5	TRBV29-1	TRBD2	TGCAGCGTGCGGCGGGGGGCCGGGGAGACCCAGTACTTC	CSVRRGAGETQYF
NA	TRBJ2-2	TRBV20-1	NA	TGCAGTGCTAGAGATCCATCGGACGGGGAGCTGTTTTTT	CSARDPSDGELFF
once	TRBJ2-2	TRBV20-1	NA	TGCAGTGCTAGAGGCAGGAAGATGATCGGGGAGCTGTTTTTT	CSARGRKMIGELFF
few	TRBJ2-7	TRBV20-1	NA	TGCAGTGCTAGAGATAAGCGGAGTTTCTCCTACGAGCAGTACTTC	CSARDKRSFSYEQYF
few	TRBJ2-4	TRBV7-6	TRBD1	TGTGCCAGCAGCTTATATCCTGGGACAGGGGGCGTAGCCAAAAACATTCAGTACTTC	CASSLYPGTGGVAKNIQYF
NA	TRBJ2-1	TRBV7-9	TRBD1	TGTGCCAGCAGCTTATTGACAGGGGGCCTGTTTGAGCAGTTCTTC	CASSLLTGGLFEQFF
many	TRBJ2-3	TRBV29-1	NA	TGCAGCGTTGAAGCTCAGGGGGGTTCCACAGATACGCAGTATTTT	CSVEAQGGSTDTQYF
NA	TRBJ1-6	TRBV9	NA	TGTGCCAGCAGCGTAGGTACAGAATATAATTCACCCCTCCACTTT	CASSVGTEYNSPLHF
NA	TRBJ2-7	TRBV28	NA	TGTGCCAGCAGTTTCGGAGACCCGGGAACCCCCTACGAGCAGTACTTC	CASSFGDPGTPYEQYF
few	TRBJ2-3	TRBV4-2	NA	TGTGCCAGCAGCGGACGGAAGGGGGATACGCAGTATTTT	CASSGRKGDTQYF
few	TRBJ2-1	TRBV12-3/TRBV12-4	TRBD2	TGTGCCAGCAGTTCTACGGCCGGGACTAGCGGCTATGAGCAGTTCTTC	CASSSTAGTSGYEQFF
few	TRBJ2-1	TRBV2	TRBD2	TGTGCCAGCACCATACTAGCGGGAGGTGAGCAGTTCTTC	CASTILAGGEQFF
few	TRBJ2-2	TRBV5-1	NA	TGCGCCAGCAGCTTGGTTCTCTCGAACACCGGGGAGCTGTTTTTT	CASSLVLSNTGELFF
many	TRBJ2-5	TRBV11-2	NA	TGCGCCAGCAGCTTCGGGGCTCAAGAGACCCAGTACTTC	CASSFGAQETQYF
many	TRBJ2-2	TRBV15	NA	TGTGCCACCAGTGGCAGAACAGGGACCGGGGAGCTGTTTTTT	CATSGRTGTGELFF
many	TRBJ2-1	TRBV11-2	TRBD2	TGTGCCAGCAGCTTACAAGAGACTAGCGGCCGTGGGGAGCAGTTCTTC	CASSLQETSGRGEQFF
NA	TRBJ2-2	TRBV18	NA	TGTGCCAGCTCACCGAGGAGCGGAGACACCGGGGAGCTGTTTTTT	CASSPRSGDTGELFF
many	TRBJ2-2	TRBV12-3/TRBV12-4	NA	TGTGCCAGCAGTTTAGGTCGGACGAACACCGGGGAGCTGTTTTTT	CASSLGRTNTGELFF
NA	TRBJ2-7	TRBV7-2	NA	TGTGCCAGCAGCTTAGCGAGTGCAGGGGCCTACGAGCAGTACTTC	CASSLASAGAYEQYF